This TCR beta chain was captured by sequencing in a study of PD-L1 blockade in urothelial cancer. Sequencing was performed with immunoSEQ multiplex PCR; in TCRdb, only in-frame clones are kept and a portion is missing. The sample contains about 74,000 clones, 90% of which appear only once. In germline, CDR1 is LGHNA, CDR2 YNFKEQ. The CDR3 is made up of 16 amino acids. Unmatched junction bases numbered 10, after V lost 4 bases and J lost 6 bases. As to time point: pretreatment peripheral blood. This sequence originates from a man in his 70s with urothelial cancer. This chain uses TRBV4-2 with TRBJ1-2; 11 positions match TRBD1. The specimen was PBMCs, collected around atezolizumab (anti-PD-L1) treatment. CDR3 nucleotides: TGTGCCAGCAGCCTTAACCCCGGGACAGGGGGTGATGGCTACACCTTC. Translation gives CASSLNPGTGGDGYTF.